The sequence of this TCR beta chain was determined in a study of blood T cell repertoires in COVID-19 (dated by TCRdb to the early 2020s). In the study overall: Samples from collaborators originated in the United States, Italy and Spain and spanned both the acute and convalescent phases of COVID-19. Samples were obtained from the ongoing ImmuneRACE study (first 160 participants) and from 1,254 subjects provided by 6 global collaborators. A de-identified subject ID, COVID-19 status, age in years and sex were almost always included in the sample metadata. Where available, HLA class I and class II types were obtained from metadata supplied by the sample provider rather than from assay-based typing. The dataset comprised deeply sampled blood TCRbeta repertoires from subjects exposed to, actively infected with, or recovered from COVID-19. The material from the prospective study consisted of cDNA or gDNA derived from T cells, B-cell-depleted T cells, or PBMCs. A freely available public database, intended as a resource for researchers studying the immune response to SARS-CoV-2, is where the repertoires were released.

The immunoSEQ Assay, a bias-controlled multiplex PCR, was used to amplify TCRbeta CDR3 regions from genomic DNA. Processing in the source paper ran as follows. The number of nucleated cells in each sample was estimated by amplification of reference gene primers within the assay. To quantify the absolute abundance of each unique TCRbeta CDR3 rearrangement, sequence reads were collapsed and filtered. For each sample, productive Simpson clonality was calculated as the square root of Simpson's diversity index over productive rearrangements. In its TCRdb copy, this immuneACCESS table keeps in-frame sequences only and misses some clones. Where compared with another copy, unresolved V genes explain less than half of these, and the others have no known cause. D and trimming come from the DNA, and the V and J calls and clone size come from that table. The sample table holds a few hundred thousand clones, of which about 89% were seen once. The biggest ten clones account for around 6.6% of the sample.

The study at large found these results: How much clinical and demographic metadata was included differed by source and by participant, and the metadata was provided uncurated.

With respect to this clone: Its target antigen remains unknown. No much larger clone is present one base from it, and per-base qualities are unavailable.

CDR1 and CDR2 (LNHDA, SQIVND) derive from the germline V gene (reference sequence). Trimming leaves V shorter by 5 bases and J shorter by 8 bases, with the junction holding 14 bases beyond the gene matches. The CDR3 spans 15 residues, from the cysteine through the phenylalanine. Here the CDR3 DNA is all that survives: 45 bases in frame from base 1. A second Seattle source provided samples from volunteer blood donors who had recovered from COVID-19. Collaborating institutions collected whole blood in K2EDTA tubes following their own protocols. For TCRbeta analysis, collaborators shipped samples as frozen whole blood, isolated PBMCs, or DNA extracted from either of those sample types.

Sequencing was done on a sample of peripheral blood. This TCR was recovered from a man aged 18 to 29 who had recovered from COVID-19. The rearranged segments are TRBV19 and TRBJ1-2; 7 of the junction bases match TRBD1. The CDR3 amino acid sequence is: CASSPRDSSRGGYTF. The nucleotide sequence reads TGTGCCAGTAGTCCCCGGGACAGTTCTAGGGGAGGCTACACCTTC.